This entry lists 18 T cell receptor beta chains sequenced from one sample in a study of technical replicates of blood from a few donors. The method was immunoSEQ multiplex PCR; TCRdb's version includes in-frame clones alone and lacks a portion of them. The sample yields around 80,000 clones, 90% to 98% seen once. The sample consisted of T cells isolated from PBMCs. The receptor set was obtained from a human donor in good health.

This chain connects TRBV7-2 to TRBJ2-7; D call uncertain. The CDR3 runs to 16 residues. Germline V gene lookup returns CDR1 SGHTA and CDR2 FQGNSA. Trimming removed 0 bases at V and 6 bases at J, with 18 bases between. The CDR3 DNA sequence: TGTGCCAGCAGCTTAGCGGGTCCGACTTACGGTAGCGAGCAGTACTTC. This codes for CASSLAGPTYGSEQYF.

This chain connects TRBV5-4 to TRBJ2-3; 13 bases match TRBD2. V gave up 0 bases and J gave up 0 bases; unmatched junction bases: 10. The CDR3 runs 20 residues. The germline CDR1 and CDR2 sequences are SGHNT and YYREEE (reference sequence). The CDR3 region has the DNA TGTGCCAGCAGCTTGGCCTCGGGACTAGCGGGGCCTTATAGCACAGATACGCAGTATTTT. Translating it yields CASSLASGLAGPYSTDTQYF.

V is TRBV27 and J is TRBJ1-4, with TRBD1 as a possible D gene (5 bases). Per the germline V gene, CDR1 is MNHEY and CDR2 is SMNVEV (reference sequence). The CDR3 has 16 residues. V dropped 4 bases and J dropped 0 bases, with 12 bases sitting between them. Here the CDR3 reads CASSSLGEATNEKLFF. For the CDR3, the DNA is TGTGCCAGCAGTTCCCTAGGGGAGGCAACTAATGAAAAACTGTTTTTT.

Here the CDR3 reads CASSLEGLAGVKFF. CDR3 nucleotide sequence: TGTGCCAGCAGCTTAGAGGGGCTAGCGGGAGTTAAGTTCTTC. The chain recombines TRBV11-2 with TRBJ2-1; 10 nucleotides align to TRBD2. Germline V gene sequence: CDR1 SGHAT, CDR2 FQNNGV. Trimming took 0 bases from V and 14 from J; bases not matched to a gene: 7. CDR3 length: 14 amino acids.

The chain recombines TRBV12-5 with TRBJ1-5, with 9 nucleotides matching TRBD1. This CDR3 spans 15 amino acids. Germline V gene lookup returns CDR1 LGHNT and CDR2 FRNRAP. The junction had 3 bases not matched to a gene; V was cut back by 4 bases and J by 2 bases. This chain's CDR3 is CASGSRQGGNQPQHF. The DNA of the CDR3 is TGTGCTAGTGGTTCAAGACAGGGGGGCAATCAGCCCCAGCATTTT.

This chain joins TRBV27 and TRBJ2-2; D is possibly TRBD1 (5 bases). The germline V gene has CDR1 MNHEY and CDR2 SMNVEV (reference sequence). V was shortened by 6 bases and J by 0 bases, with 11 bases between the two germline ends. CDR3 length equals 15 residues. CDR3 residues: CASRKTATNTGELFF. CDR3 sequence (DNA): TGTGCCAGCAGGAAGACAGCTACGAACACCGGGGAGCTGTTTTTT.

For the CDR3, the DNA is TGTGCCAGCAGTTACACCGGGACAGGAACCTACGAGCAGTACTTC. Protein: CASSYTGTGTYEQYF. This chain joins TRBV6-6 and TRBJ2-7, with 8 bases identical to TRBD1. CDR1 is MNHNY, CDR2 SVGAGI, per germline (reference sequence). The CDR3 is 15 amino acids. The V and J ends lost 2 bases and 2 bases, in that order; junction bases with no gene match: 5.

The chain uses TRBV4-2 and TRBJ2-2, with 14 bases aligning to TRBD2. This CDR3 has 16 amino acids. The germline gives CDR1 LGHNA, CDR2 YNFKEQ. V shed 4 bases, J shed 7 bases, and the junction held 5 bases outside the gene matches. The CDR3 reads CASSPGLAGAHGELFF. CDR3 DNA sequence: TGTGCCAGCAGCCCGGGACTAGCGGGAGCCCACGGGGAGCTGTTTTTT.

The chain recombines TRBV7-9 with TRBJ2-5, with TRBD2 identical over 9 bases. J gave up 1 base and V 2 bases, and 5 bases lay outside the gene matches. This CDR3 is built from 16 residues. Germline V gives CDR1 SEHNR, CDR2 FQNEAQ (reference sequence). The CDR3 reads CASSLSLAGLQETQYF. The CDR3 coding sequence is TGTGCCAGCAGCTTATCCCTAGCGGGACTCCAAGAGACCCAGTACTTC. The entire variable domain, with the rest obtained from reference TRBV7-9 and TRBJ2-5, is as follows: DTGVSQNPRHKITKRGQNVTFRCDPISEHNRLYWYRQTLGQGPEFLTYFQNEAQLEKSRLLSDRFSAERPKGSFSTLEIQRTEQGDSAMYLCASSLSLAGLQETQYFGPGTRLLVL.

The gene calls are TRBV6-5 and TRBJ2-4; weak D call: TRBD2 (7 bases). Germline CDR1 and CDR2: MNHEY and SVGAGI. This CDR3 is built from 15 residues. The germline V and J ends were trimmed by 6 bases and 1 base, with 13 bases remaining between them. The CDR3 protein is CASSEGGLAKNIQYF. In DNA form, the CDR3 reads TGTGCCAGCAGCGAGGGGGGGCTGGCCAAAAACATTCAGTACTTC.

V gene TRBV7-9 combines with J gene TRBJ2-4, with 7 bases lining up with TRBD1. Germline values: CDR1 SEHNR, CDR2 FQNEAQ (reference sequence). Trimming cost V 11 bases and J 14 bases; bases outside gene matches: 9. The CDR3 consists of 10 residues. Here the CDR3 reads CARRGLTKYF. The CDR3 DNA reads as TGTGCCCGAAGGGGGCTCACAAAGTACTTC.

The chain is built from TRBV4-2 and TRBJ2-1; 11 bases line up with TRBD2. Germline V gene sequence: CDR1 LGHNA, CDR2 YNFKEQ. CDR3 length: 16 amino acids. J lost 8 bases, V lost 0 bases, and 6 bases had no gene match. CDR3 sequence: CASSQELAGERDEQFF. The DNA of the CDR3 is TGTGCCAGCAGCCAAGAACTAGCGGGAGAAAGGGATGAGCAGTTCTTC.

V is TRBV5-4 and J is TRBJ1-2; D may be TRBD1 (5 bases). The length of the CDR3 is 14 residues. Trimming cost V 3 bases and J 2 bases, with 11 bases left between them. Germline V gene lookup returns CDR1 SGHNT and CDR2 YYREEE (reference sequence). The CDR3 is CASSWRTLNYGYTF. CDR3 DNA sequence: TGTGCCAGCAGCTGGCGGACACTGAACTATGGCTACACCTTC.

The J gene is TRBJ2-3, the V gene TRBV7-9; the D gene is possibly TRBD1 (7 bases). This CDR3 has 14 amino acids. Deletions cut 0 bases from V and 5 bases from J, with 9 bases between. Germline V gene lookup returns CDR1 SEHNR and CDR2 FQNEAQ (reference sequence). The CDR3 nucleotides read TGTGCCAGCAGCTTAGCGCGGGACAGAGATACGCAGTATTTT. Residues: CASSLARDRDTQYF.

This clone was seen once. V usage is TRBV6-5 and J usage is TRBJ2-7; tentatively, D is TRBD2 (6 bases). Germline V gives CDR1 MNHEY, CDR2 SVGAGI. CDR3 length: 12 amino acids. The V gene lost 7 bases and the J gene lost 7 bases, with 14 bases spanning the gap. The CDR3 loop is CASTSIGGEQYF. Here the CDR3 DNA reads TGTGCCAGCACCAGCATCGGGGGAGAGCAGTACTTC.

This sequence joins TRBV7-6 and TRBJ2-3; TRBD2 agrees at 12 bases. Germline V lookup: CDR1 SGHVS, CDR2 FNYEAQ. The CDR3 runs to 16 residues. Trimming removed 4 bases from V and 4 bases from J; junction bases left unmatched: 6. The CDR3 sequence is CASSYSLAGGPDTQYF. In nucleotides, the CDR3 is TGTGCCAGCAGCTACTCTCTAGCGGGAGGGCCAGATACGCAGTATTTT.

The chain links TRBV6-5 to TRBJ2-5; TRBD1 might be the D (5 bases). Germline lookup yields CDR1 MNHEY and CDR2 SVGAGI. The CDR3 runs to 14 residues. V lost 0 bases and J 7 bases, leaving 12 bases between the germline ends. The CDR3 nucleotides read TGTGCCAGCAGTTACTCTTCAGGGTATGGGACCCAGTACTTC. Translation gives CASSYSSGYGTQYF.

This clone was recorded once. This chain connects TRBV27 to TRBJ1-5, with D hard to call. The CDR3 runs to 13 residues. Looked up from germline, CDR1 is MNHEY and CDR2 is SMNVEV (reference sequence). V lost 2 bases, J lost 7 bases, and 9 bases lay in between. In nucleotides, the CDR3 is TGTGCCAGCAGTTTAATGCTACGGCAGCCCCAGCATTTT. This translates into CASSLMLRQPQHF.